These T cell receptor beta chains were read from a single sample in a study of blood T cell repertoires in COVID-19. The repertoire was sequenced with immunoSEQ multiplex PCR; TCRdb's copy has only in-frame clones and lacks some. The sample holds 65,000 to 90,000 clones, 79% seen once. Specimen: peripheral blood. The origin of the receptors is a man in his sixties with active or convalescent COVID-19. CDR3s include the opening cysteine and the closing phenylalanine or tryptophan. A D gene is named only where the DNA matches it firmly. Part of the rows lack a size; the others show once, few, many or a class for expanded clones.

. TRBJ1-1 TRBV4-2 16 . TGTGCCAGCAGCCAAGATTTGGGGGGTATGAACACTGAAGCTTTCTTT CASSQDLGGMNTEAFF
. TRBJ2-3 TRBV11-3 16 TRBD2 TGTGCCAGCACCCTGACTAGCGGGGGGTTGTCAGATACGCAGTATTTT CASTLTSGGLSDTQYF
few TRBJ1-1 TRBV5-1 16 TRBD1 TGCGCCAGCAGCTCTGCAGGGGGCCATGATAACACTGAAGCTTTCTTT CASSSAGGHDNTEAFF
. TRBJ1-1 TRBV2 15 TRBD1 TGTGCCAGCAGTCCAGGGACAGGGGGAAGAACTGAAGCTTTCTTT CASSPGTGGRTEAFF
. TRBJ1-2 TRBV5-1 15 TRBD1 TGCGCCAGCAGCCATGGGGACAGGGGGCAGGATGGCTACACCTTC CASSHGDRGQDGYTF
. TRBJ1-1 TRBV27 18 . TGTGCCAGCAGTTTTCGGGTCGGATCGGGGGATGAGAACACTGAAGCTTTCTTT CASSFRVGSGDENTEAFF
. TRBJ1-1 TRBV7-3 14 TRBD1 TGTGCCAGCAGCCCAATGTCGGGACAGGGTGAAGCTTTCTTT CASSPMSGQGEAFF
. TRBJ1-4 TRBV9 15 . TGTGCCAGCAGTCCTGCCGGGACAACTAATGAAAAACTGTTTTTT CASSPAGTTNEKLFF
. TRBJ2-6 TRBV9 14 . TGTGCCAGCAGCGTAGGGAGGAGTGGCAACGTCCTGACTTTC CASSVGRSGNVLTF
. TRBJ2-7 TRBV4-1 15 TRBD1 TGCGCCAGCAGCCCCAGACGGGACAGGACCTACGAGCAGTACTTC CASSPRRDRTYEQYF
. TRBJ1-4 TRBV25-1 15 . TGTGCCAGCAGTGATCCTACAGGGCCTAATGAAAAACTGTTTTTT CASSDPTGPNEKLFF
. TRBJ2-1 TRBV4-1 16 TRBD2 TGCGCCAGCAGCCAAGATGACACTAGCGGGGGGGATGAGCAGTTCTTC CASSQDDTSGGDEQFF
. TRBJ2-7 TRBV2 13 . TGTGCCAGCAGTGAATCGGCGGAGTACGAGCAGTACTTC CASSESAEYEQYF
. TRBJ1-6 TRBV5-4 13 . TGTGCCAGCAGCTTGGGAGGTAATTCACCCCTCCACTTT CASSLGGNSPLHF
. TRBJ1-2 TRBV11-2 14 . TGTGCCAGCAGCTCTCGACTCTCACAAACGAGCTACACCTTC CASSSRLSQTSYTF
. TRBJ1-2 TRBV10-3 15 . TGTGCCATCAGTGTTGGAGGGGATTTAAACTATGGCTACACCTTC CAISVGGDLNYGYTF
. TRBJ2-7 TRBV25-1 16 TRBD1 TGTGCCAGCAGTGGAACGGAGAGGACAGGGTCCTACGAGCAGTACTTC CASSGTERTGSYEQYF
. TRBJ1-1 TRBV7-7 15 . TGTGCCAGCAGCCCAAGTACAGGGACGGACACTGAAGCTTTCTTT CASSPSTGTDTEAFF
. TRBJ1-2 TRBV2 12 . TGTGCCAGCGCGACAGTTAACTATGGCTACACCTTC CASATVNYGYTF
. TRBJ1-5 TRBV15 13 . TGTGCCACCAGTTTCAAACTCAATCAGCCCCAGCATTTT CATSFKLNQPQHF
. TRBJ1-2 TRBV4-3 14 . TGCGCCAGCAGCCCTCCGGGGGGGGCGCATGGCTACACCTTC CASSPPGGAHGYTF
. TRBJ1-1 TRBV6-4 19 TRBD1 TGTGCCAGCAGTGACAACGGGACAGATCTGATCCCGATGAACACTGAAGCTTTCTTT CASSDNGTDLIPMNTEAFF
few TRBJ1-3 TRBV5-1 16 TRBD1 TGCGCCAGCAGCTCAGTCCCTACAGGGGCTGGAAACACCATATATTTT CASSSVPTGAGNTIYF
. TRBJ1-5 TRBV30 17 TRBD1 TGTGCCTGGAGTGCGGACAGGACGACTTTTAGCAATCAGCCCCAGCATTTT CAWSADRTTFSNQPQHF
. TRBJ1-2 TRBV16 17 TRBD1 TGTGCCAGCAGCCAATCGATAGGACAGGGGGCGAACTATGGCTACACCTTC CASSQSIGQGANYGYTF
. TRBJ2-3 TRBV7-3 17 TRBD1 TGTGCCAGCAGCCCACGAAGCGGACAGGGATCGCCAGATACGCAGTATTTT CASSPRSGQGSPDTQYF
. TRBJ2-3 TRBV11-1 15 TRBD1 TGTGCCAGCAGCGCTCGGACAGGGGGGACAGATACGCAGTATTTT CASSARTGGTDTQYF
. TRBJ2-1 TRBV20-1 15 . TGCAGTGCTAGTACTTTAGGGGTGTCCTACAATGAGCAGTTCTTC CSASTLGVSYNEQFF
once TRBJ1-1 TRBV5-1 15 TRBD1 TGCGCCAGCAGCTTGGCCGACAGGGGGTACACTGAAGCTTTCTTT CASSLADRGYTEAFF
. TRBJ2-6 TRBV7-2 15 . TGTGCCAGCAGCTTCAGGGCATCTGGGGCCAACGTCCTGACTTTC CASSFRASGANVLTF
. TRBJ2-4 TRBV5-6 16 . TGTGCCAGCAGCAAGGGGGGGGGCACAGCCAAAAACATTCAGTACTTC CASSKGGGTAKNIQYF
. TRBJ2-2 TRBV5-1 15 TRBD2 TGCGCCAGCAGCTCCCGTAGCGGGGGGGCACGGGAGCTGTTTTTT CASSSRSGGARELFF
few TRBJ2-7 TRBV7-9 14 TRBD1 TGTGCCAGCAGCTCAGGGGGCTCCTCCTACGAGCAGTACTTC CASSSGGSSYEQYF
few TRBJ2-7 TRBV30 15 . TGTGCCTGGAGTAGGCCCGGCGGCCTGGCCTACGAGCAGTACTTC CAWSRPGGLAYEQYF
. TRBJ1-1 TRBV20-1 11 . TGCAGTGCTAGGAGCGATCCTGAAGCTTTCTTT CSARSDPEAFF
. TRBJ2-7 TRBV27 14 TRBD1 TGTGCCAGCGGAGTCGACAGGGGAATCTACGAGCAGTACTTC CASGVDRGIYEQYF
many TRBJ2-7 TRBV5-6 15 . TGTGCCAGCAGCAGAACAGGCCCTGGATTTCACGAGCAGTACTTC CASSRTGPGFHEQYF
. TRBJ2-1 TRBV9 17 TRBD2 TGTGCCAGCAGCGCCAACATAGCGGGGGGGTTCGGCAATGAGCAGTTCTTC CASSANIAGGFGNEQFF
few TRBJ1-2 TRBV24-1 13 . TGTGCCACCAGTGAGTCAGGGGCCTATGGCTACACCTTC CATSESGAYGYTF
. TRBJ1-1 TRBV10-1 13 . TGCGCCACATCCCTACAGGAGAACACTGAAGCTTTCTTT CATSLQENTEAFF
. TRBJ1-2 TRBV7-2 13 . TGTGCCAGCAGCTTTGAACGGACATCAGGCTACACCTTC CASSFERTSGYTF
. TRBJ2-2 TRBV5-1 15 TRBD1 TGCGCCAGCAGCTTGGGACAGGGGTACACCGGGGAGCTGTTTTTT CASSLGQGYTGELFF
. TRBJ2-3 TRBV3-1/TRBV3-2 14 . TGTGCCAGCAGCCAAGCAGGCCGCACAGATACGCAGTATTTT CASSQAGRTDTQYF
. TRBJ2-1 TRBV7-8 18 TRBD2 TGTGCCAGCAGCTTAGGGCCCTCTCTGGGGCGGGGGTCCAATGAGCAGTTCTTC CASSLGPSLGRGSNEQFF
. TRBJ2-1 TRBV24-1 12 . TGTGCCACCAGCGGCACTAGCACTGAGCAGTTCTTC CATSGTSTEQFF
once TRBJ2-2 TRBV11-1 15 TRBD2 TGTGCCAGCGGATCTAGCGGGGGGAACACCGGGGAGCTGTTTTTT CASGSSGGNTGELFF
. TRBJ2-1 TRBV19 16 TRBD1 TGTGCCAGTAGTAGAAACAGGGGGAGCTCCTACAATGAGCAGTTCTTC CASSRNRGSSYNEQFF
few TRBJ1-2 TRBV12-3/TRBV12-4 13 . TGTGCCAGCAGTTTGGGCAGCCACTATGGCTACACCTTC CASSLGSHYGYTF
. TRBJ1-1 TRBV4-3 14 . TGCGCCAGCAGCCAAGCGCTCCCAGACACTGAAGCTTTCTTT CASSQALPDTEAFF
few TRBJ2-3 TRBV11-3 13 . TGTGCCAGCAGCTTAGCAGGGTCAGATACGCAGTATTTT CASSLAGSDTQYF
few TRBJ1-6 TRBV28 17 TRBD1 TGTGCCAGCAGTTCCCGGACAGGGGACTCCTATAATTCACCCCTCCACTTT CASSSRTGDSYNSPLHF
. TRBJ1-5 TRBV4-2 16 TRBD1 TGTGCCAGCAGCCAATTCTCGGGACAGGGTTTTCAGCCCCAGCATTTT CASSQFSGQGFQPQHF
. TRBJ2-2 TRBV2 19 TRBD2 TGTGCCAGCAGTGACCCGATTGAACTAGCGGGGGGTGTTTCCGGGGAGCTGTTTTTT CASSDPIELAGGVSGELFF
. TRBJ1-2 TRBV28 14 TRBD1 TGTGCCAGCAGTTCGGGACAGAGAAACTATGGCTACACCTTC CASSSGQRNYGYTF
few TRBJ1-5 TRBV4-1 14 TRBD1 TGCGCCAGCAGCGACCGGGACAGGGGACAGCCCCAGCATTTT CASSDRDRGQPQHF
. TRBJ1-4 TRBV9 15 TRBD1 TGTGCCAGCAGCGTAAGACAGGGGGCGGGAGAAAAACTGTTTTTT CASSVRQGAGEKLFF
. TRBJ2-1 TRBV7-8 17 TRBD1 TGTGCCAGCAGCTTAAAAGGTGGGGGACAGATCTACAATGAGCAGTTCTTC CASSLKGGGQIYNEQFF